The 23 T cell receptor beta chains reported below all come from one sample, sequenced in a study of T cell responses to AZD1222 COVID-19 vaccine. Here immunoSEQ multiplex PCR was the method, and the copy in TCRdb shows in-frame clones only, minus some. The sample has fewer than 120,000 clones; 85% to 95% are singletons. The specimen was peripheral blood, collected on day 0 of AZD1222 vaccination. The receptor source for this set is an adult in good health.

The chain is built from TRBV10-3 and TRBJ1-6; TRBD1 agrees at 9 bases. The CDR3 extends over 15 amino acids. Germline CDR1 reads ENHRY; CDR2 reads SYGVKD. The V gene end was trimmed by 6 bases and the J gene end by 7 bases; junction bases not matched to a gene: 7. The CDR3 sequence: CAIRVRDRENSPLHF. In DNA form, the CDR3 reads TGTGCCATCAGAGTCCGGGACAGGGAAAATTCACCCCTCCACTTT.

The V call is TRBV7-8, the J call TRBJ2-1; D gene ambiguous. The CDR3 loop spans 14 amino acids. Germline assignment: CDR1 SGHVS and CDR2 FQNEAQ. Between the trimmed V and J ends, which lost 0 bases and 4 bases, there was a span of 7 bases. The CDR3 loop reads CASSLALSYNEQFF. DNA of the CDR3: TGTGCCAGCAGCTTAGCGTTAAGTTACAATGAGCAGTTCTTC. Variable domain in full (rest from reference TRBV7-8 and TRBJ2-1): GAGVSQSPRYKVAKRGQDVALRCDPISGHVSLFWYQQALGQGPEFLTYFQNEAQLDKSGLPSDRFFAERPEGSVSTLKIQRTQQEDSAVYLCASSLALSYNEQFFGPGTRLTVL.

J is TRBJ2-7 and V is TRBV9; TRBD1 matches 7 bases. J lost 3 bases, V lost 4 bases, and 10 bases had no gene match. Germline loops: CDR1 SGDLS, CDR2 YYNGEE. There are 15 residues in the CDR3. As DNA, the CDR3 is TGTGCCAGCAGCCCACCCGACCCAGGGGGCTACGAGCAGTACTTC. This encodes CASSPPDPGGYEQYF.

The chain links TRBV7-6 to TRBJ1-6; 7 bases align to TRBD1. Germline CDR1 is SGHVS and CDR2 is FNYEAQ. This CDR3 has 18 residues. The ends lost 4 bases at V and 0 bases at J; junction bases unmatched: 9. CDR3 coding DNA: TGTGCCAGCAGCTCGGTGGGACAGCCTAGCTCCTATAATTCACCCCTCCACTTT. Translating it yields CASSSVGQPSSYNSPLHF.

The chain has TRBV4-2 and TRBJ2-5; a possible D gene is TRBD1 (6 bases). The CDR3 extends over 14 amino acids. Between the trimmed V and J ends, which lost 4 bases and 2 bases, there was a span of 11 bases. From germline, CDR1 is LGHNA and CDR2 YNFKEQ. Written as DNA, the CDR3 is TGTGCCAGCAGCCCCCGGACAGCTCAAGAGACCCAGTACTTC. Translation gives CASSPRTAQETQYF.

This sequence joins TRBV7-6 and TRBJ2-3; 11 bases agree with TRBD2. The trim removed 3 bases at V and 4 bases at J, leaving 9 bases unmatched. This CDR3 has 17 residues. Per the germline V gene, CDR1 is SGHVS and CDR2 is FNYEAQ. CDR3 sequence: CASSFLPSGGSADTQYF. DNA of the CDR3: TGTGCCAGCAGCTTCCTACCTAGCGGGGGGTCCGCAGATACGCAGTATTTT.

This chain connects TRBV4-2 to TRBJ2-2; D is unclear. Germline lookup yields CDR1 LGHNA and CDR2 YNFKEQ. V shed 1 base and J shed 4 bases, with 10 bases lying between them. CDR3 length equals 15 residues. The DNA of the CDR3 is TGTGCCAGCAGCCAAGCCCACGTCGTCACCGGGGAGCTGTTTTTT. Translation gives CASSQAHVVTGELFF.

The chain joins TRBV19 to TRBJ1-5, with TRBD1 as a possible D gene (6 bases). Germline assignment: CDR1 LNHDA and CDR2 SQIVND (reference sequence). V was trimmed by 5 bases and J by 3 bases, leaving 26 bases between them. The CDR3 runs to 19 residues. DNA of the CDR3: TGTGCCAGTAGTCTCAAGAAAATACAGGGTATGGGGAACAATCAGCCCCAGCATTTT. It codes for CASSLKKIQGMGNNQPQHF.

This chain uses TRBV19 with TRBJ2-3; 7 bases map to TRBD2. Trimming at V came to 10 bases and at J to 6 bases, leaving 10 bases not matched to a gene. The CDR3 has 13 amino acids. Germline V CDR1 and CDR2: LNHDA, SQIVND (reference sequence). CDR3 DNA: TGTGCCACGGGGAGGGGTCAACGGGATACGCAGTATTTT. Translated: CATGRGQRDTQYF.

The CDR3: CASNRLGWTDTQYF. The CDR3 coding sequence is TGTGCCAGCAATCGACTAGGATGGACAGATACGCAGTATTTT. The V and J genes are TRBV6-5 and TRBJ2-3; tentative D call: TRBD2 (6 bases). The V end lost 7 bases, the J end lost 3 bases, and 14 bases lay between the germline ends. This CDR3 has 14 residues. CDR1 is MNHEY, CDR2 SVGAGI, per germline.

The J gene is TRBJ2-7, the V gene TRBV28, with 11 bases fitting TRBD1. This CDR3 spans 14 amino acids. Germline CDR1 MDHEN, CDR2 SYDVKM. V dropped 6 bases and J dropped 5; count of bases not matched to a gene: 6. DNA for the CDR3: TGTGCCAGCAGCCGGGACAGGGGGTTCCACGAGCAGTACTTC. It specifies CASSRDRGFHEQYF.

The DNA for the CDR3 is TGTGCCAGCAGTTACTCCGGGCAGGGGGCCGTGACCCAGTACTTC. This encodes CASSYSGQGAVTQYF. The V call is TRBV6-5, the J call TRBJ2-5; 8 bases are shared with TRBD1. CDR1 is MNHEY and CDR2 is SVGAGI in the germline V gene. The CDR3 runs 15 residues. The V gene end was trimmed by 0 bases and the J gene end by 7 bases; junction bases not matched to a gene: 7.

This chain joins TRBV6-5 and TRBJ2-7; 10 nucleotides align to TRBD1. Germline CDR1 and CDR2: MNHEY and SVGAGI. J was trimmed by 3 bases and V by 8 bases; bases with no gene match: 7. The CDR3 is made up of 14 amino acids. CDR3 nucleotide sequence: TGTGCCAGCCTTAAGACAGGGGGCATCTACGAGCAGTACTTC. Protein sequence: CASLKTGGIYEQYF.

This clone was observed once. At one end, the junction sequence differs from germline, possibly due to a read error. The sample has other DNA sequences that encode this CDR3 too. The chain couples TRBV15 to TRBJ1-2; D is ambiguous. Per germline, CDR1 LNHNV and CDR2 YYDKDF (reference sequence). The CDR3 loop spans 16 amino acids. CDR3 sequence (DNA): TGTGCCACCAGTAGAGAAGAAAGGTTGGGTAACTATGGCTACACCTTC. Its protein is CATSREERLGNYGYTF.

The gene calls are TRBV11-2 and TRBJ1-1, with 7 bases matching TRBD1. The CDR3 consists of 16 residues. V was pared by 2 bases and J by 3 bases, with 9 bases of the junction left unmatched. CDR1 is SGHAT, CDR2 FQNNGV, per germline. The CDR3 DNA reads as TGTGCCAGCAGCTTATTACAGGGGATAATCTACACTGAAGCTTTCTTT. Translation: CASSLLQGIIYTEAFF.

V and J are TRBV27 and TRBJ1-6; 8 nucleotides line up with TRBD1. CDR3 length: 16 residues. Germline trimming cut 5 bases from V and 3 bases from J; bases unmatched to any gene: 6. Germline V CDR1 and CDR2: MNHEY, SMNVEV (reference sequence). The CDR3 is CASSGGQDYYNSPLHF. In nucleotides, the CDR3 is TGTGCCAGCAGTGGGGGACAGGACTACTATAATTCACCCCTCCACTTT.

In DNA form, the CDR3 reads TGTGCCAGCAGCGCAAAAAACATTCAGTACTTC. Translating gives CASSAKNIQYF. The rearrangement links TRBV21-1 to TRBJ2-4. TRBV21-1 is termed a pseudogene. This CDR3 has 11 amino acids.

V usage is TRBV27 and J usage is TRBJ1-5, with 9 bases aligning to TRBD1. Germline CDR1 and CDR2: MNHEY and SMNVEV (reference sequence). The trim removed 4 bases at V and 6 bases at J, leaving 4 bases unmatched. The CDR3 is made up of 14 amino acids. CDR3 coding DNA: TGTGCCAGCAGTTATACAGGGGGCGGTCAGCCCCAGCATTTT. It translates to CASSYTGGGQPQHF.

The chain couples TRBV11-3 to TRBJ2-1; 15 nucleotides match TRBD2. CDR1 and CDR2 (germline): SGHNT, YENEEA. V shed 5 bases and J 8 bases; nucleotides not matched to a gene: 7. There are 16 residues in the CDR3. CDR3 coding DNA: TGTGCCAGCAGCCCAGGACTAGCGGGGGGGTCGGATGAGCAGTTCTTC. It translates to CASSPGLAGGSDEQFF.

The count of this clone is one. The genes are TRBV29-1 and TRBJ2-1, with D perhaps assigned TRBD1 or TRBD2 (5 bases each). This CDR3 comprises 14 residues. In germline, CDR1 is SQVTM, CDR2 ANQGSEA. V was pared by 5 bases and J by 4 bases, with 15 bases between. CDR3 coding DNA: TGCAGCGTTCAAGCAGGGACCCTTTACAATGAGCAGTTCTTC. Protein sequence: CSVQAGTLYNEQFF.

The chain carries TRBV11-3 and TRBJ1-4, with D possibly TRBD1 on 6 matching bases. Germline CDR1 is SGHNT and CDR2 is YENEEA. This CDR3 has 15 amino acids. V was pared by 5 bases and J by 3 bases, with 13 bases between. CDR3 sequence (DNA): TGTGCCAGCAGCCGTGGGGGGCTAGCTAATGAAAAACTGTTTTTT. This gives the protein CASSRGGLANEKLFF.

CDR3 DNA sequence: TGTGCCAGCAGCTCCCGGAGGCAGGGGACCGGCGAGCAGTACTTC. Amino acid sequence: CASSSRRQGTGEQYF. The chain joins TRBV7-9 to TRBJ2-7; possibly TRBD1 for D (6 bases). V dropped 4 bases and J dropped 6 bases, with 19 bases sitting between them. Germline V gene sequence: CDR1 SEHNR, CDR2 FQNEAQ (reference sequence). This CDR3 is 15 amino acids long.

About this clone: This same CDR3 is encoded by further DNA sequences in the sample. The V call is TRBV19, the J call TRBJ1-1; 9 nucleotides align to TRBD1. This CDR3 is 14 amino acids long. V shed 6 bases and J 4 bases; nucleotides not matched to a gene: 6. Germline CDR1 reads LNHDA; CDR2 reads SQIVND (reference sequence). This chain's CDR3 is CASSLQGASTEAFF. CDR3 coding DNA: TGTGCCAGTAGCTTACAGGGGGCTTCCACTGAAGCTTTCTTT.